This note documents a single TCR beta chain sequence. Germline loops: CDR1 SGDLS, CDR2 YYNGEE. V lost 4 bases to trimming and J lost 7 bases; unmatched junction nucleotides: 12. This CDR3 comprises 15 residues. The entry originates in a study of blood T cell repertoires in COVID-19. Looking at the study overall: Sample material is recorded as cDNA or gDNA derived from T cells, B-cell-depleted T cells, or PBMCs.

Clones were sequenced by immunoSEQ multiplex PCR, and TCRdb holds only the in-frame ones, with some missing. This table has hundreds of thousands of clones, 88% appearing once. This chain joins TRBV9 and TRBJ2-7; TRBD2 agrees at 9 bases. The sequenced sample consisted of peripheral blood. The sequence was obtained from a woman between 65 and 79 years old with COVID-19, enrolled during active disease. The CDR3 reads CASSTAGGPLEEQYF. The CDR3 DNA is TGTGCCAGCAGCACCGCGGGGGGGCCGCTGGAAGAGCAGTACTTC.